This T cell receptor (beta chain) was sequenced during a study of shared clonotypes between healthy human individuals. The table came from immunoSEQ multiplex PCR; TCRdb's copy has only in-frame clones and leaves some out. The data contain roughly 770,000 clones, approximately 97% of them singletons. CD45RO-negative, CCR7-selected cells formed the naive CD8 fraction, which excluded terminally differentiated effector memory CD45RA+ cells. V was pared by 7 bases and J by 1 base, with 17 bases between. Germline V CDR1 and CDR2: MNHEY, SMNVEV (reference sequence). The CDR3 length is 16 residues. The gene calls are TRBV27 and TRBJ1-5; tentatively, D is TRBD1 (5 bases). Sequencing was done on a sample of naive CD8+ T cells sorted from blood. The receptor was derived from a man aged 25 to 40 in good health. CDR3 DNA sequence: TGTGCCAGCAAAGGGTTTGGGGGGGAAAGCAATCAGCCCCAGCATTTT. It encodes CASKGFGGESNQPQHF.